The text below deals with one TCR beta chain. Using immunoSEQ multiplex PCR, the repertoire was profiled, and TCRdb retains in-frame clones only, with some absent. The data contain under 25,000 clones, 74% of them seen just once; the ten biggest clones take up around 9.6%. The record originates from a study of STAT5B mutations in CD4+ large granular lymphocyte leukemia. The CDR3 spans 14 residues. Germline trimming cut 3 bases from V and 1 base from J; bases unmatched to any gene: 0. Germline values: CDR1 LNHDA, CDR2 SQIVND (reference sequence). The chain has TRBV19 and TRBJ2-3, with TRBD2 identical over 8 bases. The sequencing sample was made of CD4+ T cells from blood buffy coats. The TCR sequence derives from a human donor in good health. CDR3 bases: TGTGCCAGTAGTATTAGCGGGGGCACAGATACGCAGTATTTT. Amino acid sequence: CASSISGGTDTQYF.